The clone carrying this T cell receptor beta chain came up many times. The antigen is undetermined. In the same sample, other DNA sequences code for this CDR3. Using CD45RO/CCR7/CD25/CD127/CD95/CD27, CD4+ naive, central memory, regulatory and stem cell-like memory cells were sorted. The CDR3 length is 11 residues. V gave up 2 bases and J gave up 5 bases, with 4 bases separating them. Germline-derived CDR1 and CDR2 are SGHRS and YFSETQ. The study reverse transcribed the entire isolated RNA, so it sequenced expressed TCRB transcripts. Libraries were prepared by immunoSEQ multiplex PCR; TCRdb keeps only in-frame clonotypes and omits some of them. This sample carries some 370,000 clones, 9.6% of them seen once, and the ten largest clones take roughly 0.6%. The sample comes from a study of beta chain features in type 1 diabetes. Study-level findings and limits: Shorter TCRB CDR3s, moderately but significantly so, were found in Type 1 diabetes patients in all four CD4+ subsets.

V usage is TRBV5-1 and J usage is TRBJ2-5; D unresolved. The specimen sequenced was central memory CD4+ T cells from blood. This sequence was found in a man younger than 45 with type 1 diabetes. The CDR3 nucleotides are TGCGCCAGCAGCTTTGAGGAGACCCAGTACTTC. Its translation: CASSFEETQYF. Variable domain in full (rest from reference TRBV5-1 and TRBJ2-5): KAGVTQTPRYLIKTRGQQVTLSCSPISGHRSVSWYQQTPGQGLQFLFEYFSETQRNKGNFPGRFSGRQFSNSRSEMNVSTLELGDSALYLCASSFEETQYFGPGTRLLVL.